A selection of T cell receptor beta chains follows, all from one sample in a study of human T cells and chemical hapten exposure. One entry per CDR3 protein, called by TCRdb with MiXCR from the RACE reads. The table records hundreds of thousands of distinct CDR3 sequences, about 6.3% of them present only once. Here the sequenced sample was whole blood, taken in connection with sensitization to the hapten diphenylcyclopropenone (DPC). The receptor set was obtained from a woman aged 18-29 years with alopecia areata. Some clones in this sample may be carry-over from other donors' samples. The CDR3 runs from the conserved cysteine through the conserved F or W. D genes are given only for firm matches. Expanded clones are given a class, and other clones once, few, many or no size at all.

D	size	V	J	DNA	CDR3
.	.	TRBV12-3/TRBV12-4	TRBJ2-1	TGTGCCAGCAGTTTACCGGGGTCCTACAATGAGCAGTTCTTC	CASSLPGSYNEQFF
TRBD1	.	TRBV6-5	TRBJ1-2	TGTGCCAGCAGCCCACATCAGGGGGCAAACTATGGCTACACCTTC	CASSPHQGANYGYTF
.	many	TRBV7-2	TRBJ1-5	TGTGCCAGCAGCCCTCTTTTAGGCCCTCAGCCCCAGCATTTT	CASSPLLGPQPQHF
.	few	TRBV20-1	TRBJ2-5	TGCAGTGCTAGAGATCTAGTAGCGCGCGAGACCCAGTACTTC	CSARDLVARETQYF
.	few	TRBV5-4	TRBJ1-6	TGTGCCAGCAGCTTGAATAAGGAGTATAATTCACCCCTCCACTTT	CASSLNKEYNSPLHF
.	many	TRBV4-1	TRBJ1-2	TGCGCCAGCAGCCAAGACACGGCCCGAGCATTTAGCTACACCTTC	CASSQDTARAFSYTF
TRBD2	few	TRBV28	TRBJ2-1	TGTGCCAGCAGTGAAACTAGCGGGGGGCGGAATGAGCAGTTCTTC	CASSETSGGRNEQFF
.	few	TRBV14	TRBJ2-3	TGTGCCAGCACGCCGAACAGTGGGGCCCTCACAGATACGCAGTATTTT	CASTPNSGALTDTQYF
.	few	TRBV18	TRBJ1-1	TGTGCCAGCTCACCAGATATGCACACTGAAGCTTTCTTT	CASSPDMHTEAFF
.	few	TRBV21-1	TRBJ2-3	TGTGCCAGCAGCAAAGGGGAAACAGGCCTTAGCACAGATACGCAGTATTTT	CASSKGETGLSTDTQYF
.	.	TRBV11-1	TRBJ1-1	TGTGCCAGCAGCGAGGATGAGACTGAAGCTTTCTTT	CASSEDETEAFF
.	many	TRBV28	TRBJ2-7	TGTGCCAGCGGCATTGACAGTTACTACGAGCAGTACTTC	CASGIDSYYEQYF
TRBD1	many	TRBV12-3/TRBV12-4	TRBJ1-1	TGTGCCAGCAGTCCTCGACAGGGGGCCGCTGAAGCTTTCTTT	CASSPRQGAAEAFF
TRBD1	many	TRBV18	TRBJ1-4	TGTGCCAGCTCACCATTCCTCGGACAGGGCAATGAAAAACTGTTTTTT	CASSPFLGQGNEKLFF
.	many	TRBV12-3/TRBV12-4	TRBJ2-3	TGTGCCAGCAGTTTATCAGGGGACGATACGCAGTATTTT	CASSLSGDDTQYF
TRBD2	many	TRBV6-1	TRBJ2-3	TGTGCCAGCAGCCTTGCCTCTAGCGGGGCCCGCACAGATACGCAGTATTTT	CASSLASSGARTDTQYF
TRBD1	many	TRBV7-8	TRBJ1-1	TGTGCCAGCAGCCCCAGGACAGGGGGCACTGAAGCTTTCTTT	CASSPRTGGTEAFF
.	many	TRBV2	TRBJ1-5	TGTGCCAGCAGCCCCACGTCGTGGAGTCAAGGTCAGCCCCAGCATTTT	CASSPTSWSQGQPQHF
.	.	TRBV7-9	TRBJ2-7	TGTGCCAGCAGCTTAGGACGGGGGGCAGACGAGCAGTACTTC	CASSLGRGADEQYF
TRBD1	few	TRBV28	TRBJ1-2	TGTGCCAGCAGTTTTGGGGGACAGTACTATGGCTACACCTTC	CASSFGGQYYGYTF
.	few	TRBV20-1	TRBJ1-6	TGCAGTGCTAGAGTAACGGGGAATTCACCCCTCCACTTT	CSARVTGNSPLHF
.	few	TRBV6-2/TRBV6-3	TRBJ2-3	TGTGCCAGCAGTTCAGGAGTGGGGCAGTATTTT	CASSSGVGQYF
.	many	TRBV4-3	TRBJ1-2	TGCGCCAGCAGCCAAGCCCTCACTTTTACACAGGGTCACTATGGCTACACCTTC	CASSQALTFTQGHYGYTF
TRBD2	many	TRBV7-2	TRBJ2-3	TGTGCCAGCAGCTTAGTGGTTGCGGGAGGCACAGATACGCAGTATTTT	CASSLVVAGGTDTQYF
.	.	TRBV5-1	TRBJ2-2	TGCGCCAGCAGCCAGGATCCGGTGACCACCGGGGAGCTGTTTTTT	CASSQDPVTTGELFF
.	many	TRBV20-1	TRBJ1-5	TGCAGTGCTAGTTCGGGAGGCCGAAATCAGCCCCAGCATTTT	CSASSGGRNQPQHF
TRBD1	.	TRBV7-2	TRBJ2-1	TGTGCCAGCAGCTCACCTTTTACAGGGGGCGGTTACAATGAGCAGTTCTTC	CASSSPFTGGGYNEQFF
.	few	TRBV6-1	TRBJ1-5	TGTGCCAGCCAAACAGGGACCTCAATCCAGCCCCAGCATTTT	CASQTGTSIQPQHF
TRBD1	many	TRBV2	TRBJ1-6	TGTGCCAGCAGTCAGGGGGACTCCTATAATTCACCCCTCCACTTT	CASSQGDSYNSPLHF
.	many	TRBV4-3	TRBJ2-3	TGCGCCAGCAGCCGCGGGGCAGCGGTAGGGGATACGCAGTATTTT	CASSRGAAVGDTQYF
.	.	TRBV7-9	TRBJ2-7	TGTGCCAGCAGCTTAGGGCAGGCGGGGGAGCAGTACTTC	CASSLGQAGEQYF
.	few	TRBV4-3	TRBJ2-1	TGCGCCAGCAGCCAAGACCCTGGGAGCGAAAGACCCTCCTACAATGAGCAGTTCTTC	CASSQDPGSERPSYNEQFF
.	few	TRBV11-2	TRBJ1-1	TGTGCCAGCAGCTTAAATAGGGCCGGGGAAGAAGCTTTCTTT	CASSLNRAGEEAFF
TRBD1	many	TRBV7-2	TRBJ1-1	TGTGCCAGCAGCCGAGTGGGGACAGGTGGAGAAGCTTTCTTT	CASSRVGTGGEAFF
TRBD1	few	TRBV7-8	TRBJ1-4	TGTGCCAGCAGCCTCAGACAGGGGACGGCTAATGAAAAACTGTTTTTT	CASSLRQGTANEKLFF
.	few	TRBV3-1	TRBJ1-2	TGTGCCAGCAGCCCCCAGGCGGGTGTAGGCTATGGCTACACCTTC	CASSPQAGVGYGYTF
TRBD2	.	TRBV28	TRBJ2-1	TGTGCCAGCAGTGTCCCGGGGGGGTACAATGAGCAGTTCTTC	CASSVPGGYNEQFF
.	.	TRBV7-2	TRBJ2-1	TGTGCCAGCAGCTTAGTCCGGGACGGTCCTGGTAATGAGCAGTTCTTC	CASSLVRDGPGNEQFF
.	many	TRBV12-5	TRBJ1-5	TGTGCTAGTGGTTTGCCGAGTCGGGTTGGGCACACGGGGCCGACCAATCAGCCCCAGCATTTT	CASGLPSRVGHTGPTNQPQHF
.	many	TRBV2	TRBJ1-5	TGTGCCAGCAGTGAATCTTACAATAGCAATCAGCCCCAGCATTTT	CASSESYNSNQPQHF
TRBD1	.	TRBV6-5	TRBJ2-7	TGTGCCAGCAGTAGACAGGGACCACTTCCCTACGAGCAGTACTTC	CASSRQGPLPYEQYF
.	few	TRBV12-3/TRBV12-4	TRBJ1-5	TGTGCCAGCAGTTCACGGGGTTCAGGGAATCCCTCCAATCAGCCCCAGCATTTT	CASSSRGSGNPSNQPQHF
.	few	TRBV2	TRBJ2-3	TGTGCCAGCAGTGAAGGGAATACGCAGTATTTT	CASSEGNTQYF
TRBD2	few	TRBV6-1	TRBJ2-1	TGTGCCAGCAGCCTAGCGGGGGTGACTGATGAGCAGTTCTTC	CASSLAGVTDEQFF
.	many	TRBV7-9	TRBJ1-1	TGTGCCAGCACCACGCCTGAAGCTTTCTTT	CASTTPEAFF
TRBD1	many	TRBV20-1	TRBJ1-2	TGCAGTGCTGGGGGGACAGGGGGCTCGAACTATGGCTACACCTTC	CSAGGTGGSNYGYTF
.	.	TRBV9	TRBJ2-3	TGTGCCAGCAGCGTAGAGGGGGGGCGCACAGATACGCAGTATTTT	CASSVEGGRTDTQYF
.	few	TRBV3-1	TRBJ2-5	TGTGCCAGCAGCCAAGAGCAGAAGACCCAGTACTTC	CASSQEQKTQYF
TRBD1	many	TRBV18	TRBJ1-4	TGTGCCAGCTCACCAACGGGACAGACCTATGAAAAACTGTTTTTT	CASSPTGQTYEKLFF
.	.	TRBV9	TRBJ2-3	TGTGCCAGCAGCGCCCGGACAGATCCTACAGATACGCAGTATTTT	CASSARTDPTDTQYF
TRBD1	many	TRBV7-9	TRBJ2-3	TGTGCCAGCAGCTTAGGACGGGACAGCCCTAGCACAGATACGCAGTATTTT	CASSLGRDSPSTDTQYF
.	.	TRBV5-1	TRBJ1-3	TGCGCCAGCAGCTTGGACCCAGTGGGCTCTGGAAACACCATATATTTT	CASSLDPVGSGNTIYF
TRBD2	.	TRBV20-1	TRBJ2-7	TGCAGTGCTAGAGATCCGCAGCGGGGGGGCCTCGAGCAGTACTTC	CSARDPQRGGLEQYF
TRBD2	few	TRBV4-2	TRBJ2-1	TGTGCCAGCAGCCAAGATCTTCCTAGCGGGGTTTTGGGCTATGAGCAGTTCTTC	CASSQDLPSGVLGYEQFF
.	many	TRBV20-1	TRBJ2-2	TGCAGCGGCCTTCGAGACAGGAGGAACACCGGGGAGCTGTTTTTT	CSGLRDRRNTGELFF
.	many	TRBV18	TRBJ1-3	TGTGCCAGCTCACCACCAGGGGTCTCTGGAAACACCATATATTTT	CASSPPGVSGNTIYF
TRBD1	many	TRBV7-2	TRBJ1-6	TGTGCCAGCAGCCACCGGGACAGGGATTCACCCCTCCACTTT	CASSHRDRDSPLHF
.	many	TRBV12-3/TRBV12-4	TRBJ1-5	TGTGCCAGCAGTCCTACTAGGGAGGGACCCGGGAATCAGCCCCAGCATTTT	CASSPTREGPGNQPQHF
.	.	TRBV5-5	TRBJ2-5	TGTGCCAGCAGCTTGAGTGAGGTTCGGCAGGGCCAAGAGACCCAGTACTTC	CASSLSEVRQGQETQYF